This T cell receptor (beta chain) stems from a study of shared clonotypes between healthy human individuals. Points from the study as a whole: On the whole, naive subsets had larger estimated richness than memory subsets had.

The table came from immunoSEQ multiplex PCR; TCRdb's copy has only in-frame clones and leaves some out. Among around 990,000 clones, about 80% were seen once, and the ten largest hold 0.89%. This CDR3 region has 13 residues. Unmatched junction bases numbered 4, after V lost 4 bases and J lost 5 bases. The germline CDR1 and CDR2 sequences are MDHEN and SYDVKM. Turning to this clone: Its antigen is currently unknown.

Sequenced sample: memory CD4+ T cells from PBMCs. The subset here: CD45RA-negative fraction. The receptor's source is a man aged 18 to 29 in good health. Some clones in this sample may be carry-over from other donors' samples. J is TRBJ2-7 and V is TRBV28; TRBD2 matches 8 bases. The CDR3 protein is CASSSGTRHEQYF. The CDR3, as DNA: TGTGCCAGCAGTTCCGGGACTAGACACGAGCAGTACTTC.